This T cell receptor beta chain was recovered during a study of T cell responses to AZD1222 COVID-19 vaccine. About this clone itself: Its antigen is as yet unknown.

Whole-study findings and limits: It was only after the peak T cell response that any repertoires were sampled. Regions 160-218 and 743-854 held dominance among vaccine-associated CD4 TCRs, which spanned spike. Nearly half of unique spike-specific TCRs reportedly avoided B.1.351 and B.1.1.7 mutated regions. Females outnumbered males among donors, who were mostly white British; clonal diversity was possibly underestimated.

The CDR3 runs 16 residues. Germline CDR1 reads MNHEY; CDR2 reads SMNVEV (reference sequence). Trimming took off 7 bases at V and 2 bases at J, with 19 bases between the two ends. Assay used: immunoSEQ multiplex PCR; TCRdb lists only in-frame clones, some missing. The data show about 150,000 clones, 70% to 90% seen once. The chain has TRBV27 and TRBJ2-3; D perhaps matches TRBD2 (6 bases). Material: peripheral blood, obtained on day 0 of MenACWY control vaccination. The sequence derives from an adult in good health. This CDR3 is CASIRSGGANTDTQYF. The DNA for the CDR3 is TGTGCCAGCATCAGGTCAGGCGGGGCTAACACAGATACGCAGTATTTT.